This T cell receptor (beta chain) was documented in a study of cytomegalovirus exposure and HLA in healthy donors. With 60 Vbeta and 13 Jbeta primers, the PCR was carried out. Assay: immunoSEQ multiplex PCR; the TCRdb copy retains only in-frame clones and omits some. The profile covers about 250,000 clones, with around 90% appearing a single time and less than 2% taken by the ten largest. The ends lost 6 bases at V and 3 bases at J; junction bases unmatched: 3. Germline V gene lookup returns CDR1 MNHEY and CDR2 SVGAGI. The length of the CDR3 is 13 residues. The sequence came from a girl aged 2 to 10 in good health and CMV-seronegative. The V call is TRBV6-5, the J call TRBJ1-2; TRBD1 matches at 8 bases. Source material: PBMCs. The CDR3 sequence: CASRGQGDYGYTF. The CDR3 DNA reads TGTGCCAGCAGAGGACAGGGTGACTATGGCTACACCTTC.